This T cell receptor beta chain emerged from a study of shared clonotypes between healthy human individuals. This clone has just one count. In replicate PCRs of sorted subsets, approximately 190 ng DNA, approximately 28,000 T cell genomes, was used. Sequencing was performed with immunoSEQ multiplex PCR; in TCRdb, only in-frame clones are kept and a portion is missing. The profile covers a few million clones, with around nine tenths appearing a single time and over 0.12% taken by the ten largest. The sequence was obtained from a man between 18 and 35 years old in good health. The sequenced material came from naive CD4+ T cells sorted from blood. The sample's subset: CD45RA+ positively selected.

CDR3 DNA: TGCGCCAGCAGCGTTAGCGGGGGGGCCTCAGATACGCAGTATTTT. It is translated as CASSVSGGASDTQYF. The rearrangement joins TRBV5-1 to TRBJ2-3; 11 nucleotides line up with TRBD2. Looked up from germline, CDR1 is SGHRS and CDR2 is YFSETQ. Trimming cost V 4 bases and J 4 bases; bases outside gene matches: 5. The CDR3 is 15 residues long.